One and the same sample provided the 10 T cell receptor beta chains below, sequenced in a study of cytomegalovirus exposure and HLA in healthy donors. Assay: immunoSEQ multiplex PCR; the TCRdb copy retains only in-frame clones and omits some. The sample lists around 150,000 clones, about 80% occurring once. Sequencing was carried out using PBMCs. These TCRs come from a man aged 25 to 45 in good health and CMV-seropositive.

The chain carries TRBV9 and TRBJ1-1; TRBD1 agrees at 11 bases. V was clipped by 0 bases and J by 0 bases; unmatched bases: 1. The CDR3 contains 16 residues. Germline loops: CDR1 SGDLS, CDR2 YYNGEE. CDR3 sequence: CASSVADRGLNTEAFF. The CDR3 DNA follows: TGTGCCAGCAGCGTAGCGGACAGGGGGCTGAACACTGAAGCTTTCTTT.

The chain is built from TRBV6-6 and TRBJ2-2, with 7 nucleotides matching TRBD2. The CDR3 covers 16 residues. The germline gives CDR1 MNHNY, CDR2 SVGAGI (reference sequence). J was trimmed by 6 bases and V by 0 bases; bases with no gene match: 7. In DNA, the CDR3 is TGTGCCAGCAGTTACTCGAGAGGGAGGGGTTCCGGGGAGCTGTTTTTT. Its protein is CASSYSRGRGSGELFF.

This sequence joins TRBV6-6 and TRBJ2-7; no clear D gene. V lost 0 bases and J lost 4, with 7 bases in between. The CDR3 extends over 13 amino acids. The germline CDR1 and CDR2 sequences are MNHNY and SVGAGI (reference sequence). The CDR3 nucleotides read TGTGCCAGCAGTTACTCACCGCAGTACGAGCAGTACTTC. Its protein is CASSYSPQYEQYF.

V is TRBV7-2 and J is TRBJ1-2; weak D call: TRBD1 (6 bases). Trimming took 6 bases from V and 0 from J, leaving 17 bases between them. CDR1 SGHTA and CDR2 FQGNSA come from the germline V gene. CDR3 length: 16 residues. CDR3 sequence (DNA): TGTGCCAGCAGTACCGGTGGCAGGGGAGCTAACTATGGCTACACCTTC. This gives the protein CASSTGGRGANYGYTF.

The rearrangement uses TRBV6-1 and TRBJ1-5; no clear D. CDR3 length: 14 residues. The germline V and J ends were trimmed by 1 base and 2 bases, with 6 bases remaining between them. From germline, CDR1 is MNHNS and CDR2 SASEGT. The CDR3 protein is CASSEERGNQPQHF. CDR3 bases: TGTGCCAGCAGTGAAGAGCGGGGCAATCAGCCCCAGCATTTT.

The chain combines TRBV2 with TRBJ2-1; no firm D call. CDR1 and CDR2 (germline): SNHLY, FYNNEI. V dropped 2 bases and J dropped 8 bases, with 4 bases sitting between them. The CDR3 loop spans 11 amino acids. The DNA for the CDR3 is TGTGCCAGCAGTGAAAAGCATGAGCAGTTCTTC. Translating gives CASSEKHEQFF.

The chain combines TRBV6-5 with TRBJ2-3; possibly TRBD2 for D (6 bases). CDR1 MNHEY and CDR2 SVGAGI come from the germline V gene. The CDR3 totals 14 residues. Trimming took 7 bases from V and 2 from J, leaving 13 bases between them. CDR3 sequence (DNA): TGTGCCAGCAAGCCCAGCGGGTCCACAGATACGCAGTATTTT. It specifies CASKPSGSTDTQYF.

This sequence joins TRBV6-1 and TRBJ2-7, with D perhaps matching TRBD2 (6 bases). The CDR3 runs to 15 residues. Germline V gene data show CDR1 as MNHNS and CDR2 as SASEGT. The ends were cut back, 3 bases at V and 3 bases at J, with 15 bases in the middle. CDR3 in DNA: TGTGCCAGCAGTGAGGGGGGATTTAAAGGCTACGAGCAGTACTTC. It yields the protein CASSEGGFKGYEQYF.

The V and J genes are TRBV7-9 and TRBJ2-7; D may be TRBD1 (6 bases). Between the trimmed V and J ends, which lost 5 bases and 3 bases, there was a span of 14 bases. The CDR3 extends over 14 amino acids. Germline V lookup: CDR1 SEHNR, CDR2 FQNEAQ (reference sequence). This CDR3 is CASSPRLGGYEQYF. The CDR3 nucleotides are TGTGCCAGCAGCCCACGTTTAGGGGGCTACGAGCAGTACTTC.

This clone was seen only once. The chain employs TRBV20-1 and TRBJ1-1; D ambiguous. From germline, CDR1 is DFQATT and CDR2 SNEGSKA (reference sequence). This CDR3 region has 11 residues. V lost 6 bases and J lost 6, with 11 bases in between. The CDR3: CSAGATPEAFF. In nucleotides, the CDR3 is TGCAGTGCCGGAGCGACGCCTGAAGCTTTCTTT.